What follows describes a single T cell receptor beta chain. This clonotype was counted many times. Its antigen has not been determined. Per-nucleotide qualities are absent, and no much larger clonotype sits a single base away. The CDR3 sequence holds 16 residues, the cysteine and phenylalanine included. Kept here is only the CDR3 DNA, which spans 48 bases and is read in frame from base 1. Via the germline V gene, CDR1 is SGHDT and CDR2 YYEEEE. After removal of 2 bases from V and 3 bases from J, the junction retains 8 bases not matched to a gene. These data are taken from a study of T cells in Graves' hyperthyroidism and ophthalmopathy (dated by TCRdb to between 2018 and 2021). As for the study more broadly: Peripheral blood was collected at initial diagnosis, before any treatment. TCR V-J signatures able to tell the groups apart were searched for in a discovery cohort of approximately 95 patients, of whom more than 40 had Graves' ophthalmopathy and roughly 59 had stable Graves' hyperthyroidism. Prospective prediction of ophthalmopathy was tested in an independent validation cohort consisting of 18 to 20 hyperthyroidism patients and over 15 patients who later progressed to ophthalmopathy. The roughly 91 discovery patients were randomly split 7:3 into training and test sets. In roughly six Graves' hyperthyroidism patients, the study also compared T-cell repertoires from thyroid tissue with T-cell repertoires from blood. After sampling, hyperthyroidism patients received methimazole starting at 30 mg daily, and ophthalmopathy patients received high-dose intravenous methylprednisolone. The paper describes TCR Vbeta CDR3 sequencing of 130 to 150 peripheral blood samples, made up of roughly 45 ophthalmopathy patients, more than 70 hyperthyroidism patients and some 17 progressor patients.

Amplification of TCR beta CDR3 regions was carried out from RNA transcripts. For the first round of RT-PCR on the TCR CDR3, the HTBI primer set was used together with the Qiagen OneStep RT-PCR kit. Libraries were constructed in a second round of multiplex PCR, after which size selection and purification were carried out. Paired-end sequencing of the libraries was performed with 100 bp reads on an Illumina HiSeq2000. Per the authors' processing: SOAPnuke was used to process the raw data, with reads discarded if the reads contained adapters or uncalled bases, had a mean Phred below 15, or lacked an exact constant-primer or identifier match. High-quality paired reads were merged using COPE v1.2.5, and each unique nucleotide sequence was defined as a clonotype. MiTCR v1.1 was used to align clonotypes to the IMGT TRBV, TRBD and TRBJ reference segments. The analysis was restricted to V-J combinations with a frequency above 0.0001, which together covered roughly 99% of the repertoires. A TCS score was defined as the ratio between F50 (clonal expansion) and ExV (chaos), using BLOSUM62-based TCRdist between CDR3 peptides within each V-J. Welch's t-statistics and random forest reduced 500 to 650 V-J features to about 12, which were used in a naive Bayes classifier (R e1071). TCRdb redid the processing of the public reads, applying fastp at Q25 and MiXCR, and retained in-frame beta chains. For every CDR3 protein sequence, its rows merge into one entry that carries the most common genes and DNA. TCRdb assigned the V and J calls; the authors' analysis was not used. This sample has about 560,000 distinct CDR3 sequences in its table, and roughly 15% of those were observed once. The ten largest clones take up 11% to 15% of the sample.

Stable Graves' hyperthyroidism was defined as no progression to ophthalmopathy during 18 months of follow-up. Hyperthyroidism patients were newly diagnosed, with disease duration under 2 months, and aged 18 to 65 years. Any patient with an uncontrolled infection, another autoimmune disease, pregnancy or lactation was excluded. Clinical symptoms, serum thyroxine and TRAb, thyroid ultrasound, and orbital computed tomography formed the basis for the diagnoses. Ficoll-Paque density gradient centrifugation was used to isolate PBMCs from 9.5 to 10 ml of fresh peripheral blood. Total RNA was extracted using Trizol reagent, and RNA quality was assessed on an Agilent 2100 Bioanalyzer. Points the paper makes about the study in general: No statistical method was used to fix the sample size in advance, and group allocation was not hidden from the investigators. Ophthalmopathy was separated from stable hyperthyroidism by a 13 V-J signature model, with approximately 90% sensitivity and about 84% specificity obtained in cross-validation and 80%/75% obtained in testing. Blood samples also contained most of the expanded thyroid clonotypes (frequency above 0.001), which suggests that blood repertoires may reflect thyroid immune responses. In validation, the model predicted progression to ophthalmopathy with around 71% sensitivity and roughly 75% specificity, a median of about 6.7 months before onset.

The rearranged segments are TRBV5-6 and TRBJ1-5; TRBD1 fits 7 bases in the junction. Sequences were obtained from blood. The TCR originated in a middle-aged woman with Graves' hyperthyroidism. The DNA sequence is TGTGCCAGCAGCTTTTACGGGACAGATTTCAATCAGCCCCAGCATTTT. The encoded protein is CASSFYGTDFNQPQHF.